These 30 T cell receptor beta chains share one sample of origin, sequenced in a study of CD8+ T cells in alopecia areata (dated by TCRdb to the late 2010s). The sample's treatment or condition label, in plain terms: oral pan-JAK inhibitor, 5-10 mg twice daily. The library was prepared using the immunoSEQ multiplex PCR assay. To provide template for TCR sequencing, every sample had RNA extracted and reverse transcribed into cDNA. The table was pulled from immuneACCESS by TCRdb, which kept in-frame rearrangements only. Such tables lose some clones; where checked, under half of the loss comes from unresolved V genes, and the rest has no known cause. This sample holds about 180,000 clones; roughly 60% were observed only once. The top ten hold 16% of the sample. The sequenced sample was CD4+ T cells sorted from blood, obtained at approximately week 60, from a patient treated with tofacitinib. These receptors all come from a human donor with alopecia areata.

This clone has a single count. The chain uses TRBV6-1 and TRBJ1-2, with no clear D. The length of the CDR3 is 15 residues. From germline, CDR1 is MNHNS and CDR2 SASEGT. The ends were cut back, 3 bases at V and 1 base at J, with 12 bases in the middle. The CDR3 sequence is CASSEGPSRNYGYTF. Here the CDR3 DNA reads TGTGCCAGCAGTGAGGGTCCGAGCCGTAACTATGGCTACACCTTC.

The V and J genes are TRBV10-3 and TRBJ2-4; D gene unclear. The CDR3 loop spans 13 amino acids. Looked up from germline, CDR1 is ENHRY and CDR2 is SYGVKD. V was cut by 3 bases and J by 2 bases, with 5 bases left in between. Here the CDR3 reads CAISESTKNIQYF. The CDR3 nucleotides read TGTGCCATCAGTGAATCGACCAAAAACATTCAGTACTTC.

This sequence joins TRBV30 and TRBJ1-6; tentative D call: TRBD1 (6 bases). Trimming took 2 bases from V and 0 from J, leaving 17 bases between them. The CDR3 has 18 amino acids. Germline assignment: CDR1 GTSNPN and CDR2 SVGIG (reference sequence). Here the CDR3 reads CAWSPAVGTSSYNSPLHF. CDR3 coding DNA: TGTGCCTGGAGTCCTGCGGTGGGGACAAGCTCCTATAATTCACCCCTCCACTTT. Combining the CDR3 with reference TRBV30 and TRBJ1-6 gives the whole variable domain SQTIHQWPATLVQPVGSPLSLECTVEGTSNPNLYWYRQAAGRGLQLLFYSVGIGQISSEVPQNLSASRPQDRQFILSSKKLLLSDSGFYLCAWSPAVGTSSYNSPLHFGNGTRLTVT.

The chain carries TRBV18 and TRBJ1-3, with D tentatively TRBD1 (6 bases). The CDR3 is 16 amino acids. The V gene's germline CDR1 is KGHSH and CDR2 LQKENI. Trimming removed 0 bases from V and 0 bases from J, with 9 bases in between. The CDR3 here is CASSPPNRVSGNTIYF. The CDR3 DNA reads as TGTGCCAGCTCACCACCAAACAGGGTCTCTGGAAACACCATATATTTT. The full variable domain, its missing parts supplied by reference TRBV18 and TRBJ1-3, is NAGVMQNPRHLVRRRGQEARLRCSPMKGHSHVYWYRQLPEEGLKFMVYLQKENIIDESGMPKERFSAEFPKEGPSILRIQQVVRGDSAAYFCASSPPNRVSGNTIYFGEGSWLTVV.

The rearrangement joins TRBV4-1 to TRBJ2-3; D perhaps matches TRBD2 (6 bases). This CDR3 is 13 amino acids long. The V end was cut by 7 bases, the J end by 2 bases, with 10 bases between. The germline gives CDR1 MGHRA, CDR2 YSYEKL. This CDR3 reads CASKGLNTDTQYF. The CDR3 DNA sequence: TGCGCCAGCAAGGGACTCAACACAGATACGCAGTATTTT.

V usage is TRBV7-7 and J usage is TRBJ2-5; D possibly corresponds to TRBD1 (5 bases). Germline CDR1 reads SSHAT; CDR2 reads FNYEAQ (reference sequence). V was trimmed by 8 bases and J by 5 bases, leaving 9 bases between them. CDR3 length: 11 amino acids. CDR3 amino acids: CASVKGETQYF. The CDR3 DNA sequence: TGTGCCAGCGTTAAGGGGGAGACCCAGTACTTC.

This clone has only a few counts. The chain joins TRBV12-5 to TRBJ2-6, with D unresolved. The CDR3 sequence is 16 residues long. V was cut by 0 bases and J by 4 bases, with 10 bases left in between. CDR1 is LGHNT, CDR2 FRNRAP, per germline. The CDR3 DNA reads as TGTGCTAGTGGTTTGGTACTCGGGTCCGGGGCCAACGTCCTGACTTTC. Amino acid sequence: CASGLVLGSGANVLTF.

This clone appeared a few times. V is TRBV7-8 and J is TRBJ1-2, with no clear D. The CDR3 extends over 14 amino acids. The germline V gene has CDR1 SGHVS and CDR2 FQNEAQ. The germline V and J ends were trimmed by 1 base and 5 bases, with 11 bases remaining between them. CDR3 in DNA: TGTGCCAGCAGCTTAGGAACCGGGGTGTATGGCTACACCTTC. Translating gives CASSLGTGVYGYTF. Together with reference TRBV7-8 and TRBJ1-2, the CDR3 gives the full variable domain: GAGVSQSPRYKVAKRGQDVALRCDPISGHVSLFWYQQALGQGPEFLTYFQNEAQLDKSGLPSDRFFAERPEGSVSTLKIQRTQQEDSAVYLCASSLGTGVYGYTFGSGTRLTVV.

DNA for the CDR3: TGTGCCAGCAGACTAGCGGGGGGAACAGATACGCAGTATTTT. It codes for CASRLAGGTDTQYF. This chain uses TRBV11-2 with TRBJ2-3; TRBD2 matches at 12 bases. Trimming cost V 6 bases and J 3 bases; bases outside gene matches: 1. Germline loops: CDR1 SGHAT, CDR2 FQNNGV. The CDR3 contains 14 residues. Combining the CDR3 with reference TRBV11-2 and TRBJ2-3 gives the whole variable domain EAGVAQSPRYKIIEKRQSVAFWCNPISGHATLYWYQQILGQGPKLLIQFQNNGVVDDSQLPKDRFSAERLKGVDSTLKIQPAKLEDSAVYLCASRLAGGTDTQYFGPGTRLTVL.

This clone was detected only a few times. The V gene is TRBV2, the J gene TRBJ1-5; maybe TRBD1 (6 bases). The CDR3 totals 15 residues. Germline V gene lookup returns CDR1 SNHLY and CDR2 FYNNEI. The V end was cut by 6 bases, the J end by 2 bases, with 14 bases between. CDR3 DNA: TGTGCCAGCAGCGGCGACAGGCCCGGCAATCAGCCCCAGCATTTT. Translating it yields CASSGDRPGNQPQHF.

The chain joins TRBV9 to TRBJ2-5; TRBD1 might be the D (6 bases). The CDR3 totals 14 residues. V lost 2 bases to trimming and J lost 4 bases, with 12 bases between them. Looked up from germline, CDR1 is SGDLS and CDR2 is YYNGEE. The CDR3 bases are TGTGCCAGCAGCGTGCCATCACAGGGAGAGACCCAGTACTTC. It specifies CASSVPSQGETQYF.

This clone was seen more than once but under ten times. J is TRBJ1-1 and V is TRBV10-3; D unclear. Germline CDR1 ENHRY, CDR2 SYGVKD. This CDR3 comprises 13 residues. The V gene lost 3 bases and the J gene lost 5 bases, with 10 bases spanning the gap. This CDR3 is CAISDMRLTEAFF. CDR3 coding DNA: TGTGCCATCAGTGATATGAGGTTGACTGAAGCTTTCTTT.

This clone came up once. The V and J genes are TRBV2 and TRBJ2-5; unclear D gene. CDR3 length equals 12 residues. From germline, CDR1 is SNHLY and CDR2 FYNNEI. Trimming took off 3 bases at V and 5 bases at J, with 7 bases between the two ends. This CDR3 reads CASSEWRETQYF. CDR3 sequence (DNA): TGTGCCAGCAGTGAGTGGCGGGAGACCCAGTACTTC.

About this clone: Other DNA sequences from this sample encode an identical CDR3 as well. The chain carries TRBV29-1 and TRBJ2-7, with 8 positions matching TRBD1. Germline CDR1 is SQVTM and CDR2 is ANQGSEA. The trim removed 3 bases at V and 6 bases at J, leaving 4 bases unmatched. The CDR3 runs to 12 residues. The CDR3 reads CSVEQDRGEQYF. As DNA, the CDR3 is TGCAGCGTTGAGCAAGACAGGGGCGAGCAGTACTTC.

V gene TRBV30 combines with J gene TRBJ2-7; D ambiguous. V lost 6 bases and J 3 bases, leaving 9 bases between the germline ends. This CDR3 spans 11 amino acids. Germline CDR1 and CDR2: GTSNPN and SVGIG (reference sequence). DNA for the CDR3: TGTGCCTGCCAGACCAACTACGAGCAGTACTTC. It encodes CACQTNYEQYF. Based on the CDR3 plus reference TRBV30 and TRBJ2-7, the full variable domain is SQTIHQWPATLVQPVGSPLSLECTVEGTSNPNLYWYRQAAGRGLQLLFYSVGIGQISSEVPQNLSASRPQDRQFILSSKKLLLSDSGFYLCACQTNYEQYFGPGTRLTVT.

J is TRBJ2-7 and V is TRBV7-9; tentative D call: TRBD1 (5 bases). Trimming stripped 5 bases from V and 5 bases from J, with 13 bases between. The V gene's germline CDR1 is SEHNR and CDR2 FQNEAQ (reference sequence). The CDR3 consists of 13 residues. CDR3 amino acids: CASSTGESDEQYF. CDR3 DNA sequence: TGTGCCAGCAGCACAGGAGAGTCGGACGAGCAGTACTTC.

V usage is TRBV30 and J usage is TRBJ1-2, with TRBD1 identical over 11 bases. Germline trimming cut 2 bases from V and 7 bases from J; bases unmatched to any gene: 6. The CDR3 contains 14 residues. The germline V gene has CDR1 GTSNPN and CDR2 SVGIG (reference sequence). The CDR3 sequence is CAWSLGQGASGYTF. In DNA, the CDR3 is TGTGCCTGGAGTCTAGGACAGGGGGCTTCTGGCTACACCTTC.

The rearrangement joins TRBV9 to TRBJ2-2; D not certain. The CDR3 loop spans 14 amino acids. Germline values: CDR1 SGDLS, CDR2 YYNGEE. Trimming removed 3 bases from V and 2 bases from J, with 8 bases in between. This CDR3 is CASSARPNTGELFF. DNA of the CDR3: TGTGCCAGCAGCGCCAGACCTAACACCGGGGAGCTGTTTTTT.

The CDR3 DNA is TGTGCTAGTGGTTTGGTACGCTGGGATAGCGATGAGCAGTTCTTC. Translated: CASGLVRWDSDEQFF. The chain uses TRBV12-5 and TRBJ2-1; TRBD2 is a possible D gene (5 bases). The CDR3 covers 15 residues. Germline CDR1 is LGHNT and CDR2 is FRNRAP. V was trimmed by 0 bases and J by 8 bases, leaving 14 bases between them.

The V call is TRBV27, the J call TRBJ1-5; D is ambiguous. The V end was cut by 5 bases, the J end by 3 bases, with 8 bases between. Germline loops: CDR1 MNHEY, CDR2 SMNVEV (reference sequence). CDR3 length: 13 amino acids. CDR3 coding DNA: TGTGCCAGCAGTCCCCTCCTCAATCAGCCCCAGCATTTT. It encodes CASSPLLNQPQHF.

This clone appeared once. This rearrangement joins TRBV2 to TRBJ1-6; a possible D gene is TRBD1 (5 bases). The CDR3 sequence is 12 residues long. V shed 6 bases and J shed 7 bases, with 7 bases lying between them. From germline, CDR1 is SNHLY and CDR2 FYNNEI. The CDR3 loop reads CASRRQNSPLHF. DNA for the CDR3: TGTGCCAGCAGGAGACAGAATTCACCCCTCCACTTT. Drawing the rest from reference TRBV2 and TRBJ1-6, the complete variable domain is EPEVTQTPSHQVTQMGQEVILRCVPISNHLYFYWYRQILGQKVEFLVSFYNNEISEKSEIFDDQFSVERPDGSNFTLKIRSTKLEDSAMYFCASRRQNSPLHFGNGTRLTVT.

The chain carries TRBV4-1 and TRBJ1-1; tentative D call: TRBD1 (5 bases). CDR3 length: 12 residues. The germline gives CDR1 MGHRA, CDR2 YSYEKL. V gave up 6 bases and J gave up 4 bases, with 9 bases separating them. CDR3 nucleotide sequence: TGCGCCAGCAGTCCAGGGCCCACTGAAGCTTTCTTT. This codes for CASSPGPTEAFF.

V and J are TRBV5-1 and TRBJ2-5; D is undetermined. Germline values: CDR1 SGHRS, CDR2 YFSETQ. The CDR3 contains 13 residues. The V gene lost 2 bases and the J gene lost 4 bases, with 9 bases spanning the gap. CDR3 sequence reads: CASSFSWGETQYF. CDR3 in DNA: TGCGCCAGCAGCTTTTCGTGGGGAGAGACCCAGTACTTC.

V gene TRBV30 combines with J gene TRBJ1-4; perhaps TRBD1 as D (5 bases). V gave up 7 bases and J gave up 4 bases, with 16 bases separating them. The CDR3 is made up of 14 amino acids. Germline assignment: CDR1 GTSNPN and CDR2 SVGIG (reference sequence). CDR3 loop: CASTLGAYNEKLFF. The DNA of the CDR3 is TGTGCCTCCACGCTAGGGGCATATAATGAAAAACTGTTTTTT.

CDR3 in amino acids: CASSLDRSGNQPQHF. The CDR3 DNA reads TGTGCCAGCAGCTTAGACAGGAGTGGCAATCAGCCCCAGCATTTT. The chain recombines TRBV7-9 with TRBJ1-5; D possibly corresponds to TRBD1 (5 bases). Trimming cost V 1 base and J 2 bases, with 9 bases left between them. The V gene's germline CDR1 is SEHNR and CDR2 FQNEAQ (reference sequence). The CDR3 has 15 residues.

The chain has TRBV9 and TRBJ1-6; TRBD1 matches 9 bases. Germline V gives CDR1 SGDLS, CDR2 YYNGEE. The CDR3 has 14 amino acids. V lost 3 bases to trimming and J lost 9 bases; unmatched junction nucleotides: 4. The CDR3 DNA sequence: TGTGCCAGCAGCGCCGGGACAGGGCTTTCACCCCTCCACTTT. Amino acid sequence: CASSAGTGLSPLHF.

The V gene is TRBV6-5, the J gene TRBJ1-2; D might be TRBD1 (5 bases). The V gene lost 0 bases and the J gene lost 2 bases, with 13 bases spanning the gap. The germline V gene has CDR1 MNHEY and CDR2 SVGAGI. This CDR3 has 16 amino acids. For the CDR3, the DNA is TGTGCCAGCAGTTACTCGATCAAGGGGCCCAACTATGGCTACACCTTC. Translation gives CASSYSIKGPNYGYTF.

This chain links TRBV5-1 with TRBJ2-3; 12 bases map to TRBD2. The CDR3 covers 15 residues. V gave up 4 bases and J gave up 1 base; unmatched junction bases: 1. From germline, CDR1 is SGHRS and CDR2 YFSETQ. The CDR3 spells CASSRTSGGTDTQYF. DNA for the CDR3: TGCGCCAGCAGCCGGACTAGCGGGGGCACAGATACGCAGTATTTT.

The gene calls are TRBV30 and TRBJ2-5; D might be TRBD1 (6 bases). Germline CDR1 reads GTSNPN; CDR2 reads SVGIG (reference sequence). CDR3 length equals 16 residues. Between the trimmed V and J ends, which lost 3 bases and 6 bases, there was a span of 23 bases. The CDR3 coding sequence is TGTGCCTGGAGGGGGTTCGTCAGGGGTAGCGTGCAGACCCAGTACTTC. Amino acid sequence: CAWRGFVRGSVQTQYF.

This rearrangement joins TRBV5-1 to TRBJ2-5; D uncertain. Germline CDR1 is SGHRS and CDR2 is YFSETQ. V was pared by 0 bases and J by 6 bases, with 6 bases between. This CDR3 is built from 12 residues. The CDR3 region is CASSLVEKTQYF. The CDR3 DNA sequence: TGCGCCAGCAGCTTGGTCGAGAAGACCCAGTACTTC.